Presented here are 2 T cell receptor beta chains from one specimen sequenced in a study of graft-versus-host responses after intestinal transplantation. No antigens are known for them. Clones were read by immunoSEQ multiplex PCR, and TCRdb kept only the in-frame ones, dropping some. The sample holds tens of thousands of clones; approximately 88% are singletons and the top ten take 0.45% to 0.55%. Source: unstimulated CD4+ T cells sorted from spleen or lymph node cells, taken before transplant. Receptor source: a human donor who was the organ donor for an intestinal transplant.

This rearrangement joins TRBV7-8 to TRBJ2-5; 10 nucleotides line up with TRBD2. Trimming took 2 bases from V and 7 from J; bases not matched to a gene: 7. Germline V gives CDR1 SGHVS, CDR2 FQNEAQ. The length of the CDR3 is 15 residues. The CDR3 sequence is CASSLWTSGPGTQYF. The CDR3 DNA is TGTGCCAGCAGCTTATGGACTAGCGGACCAGGGACCCAGTACTTC.

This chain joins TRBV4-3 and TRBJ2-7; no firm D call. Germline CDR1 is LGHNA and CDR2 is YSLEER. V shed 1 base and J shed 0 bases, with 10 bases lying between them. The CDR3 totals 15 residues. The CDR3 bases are TGCGCCAGCAGCCAAGTTGCGGAGTTCTCCTACGAGCAGTACTTC. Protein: CASSQVAEFSYEQYF.